This T cell receptor beta chain was profiled in a study of early T cells in non-severe SARS-CoV-2 infection. Study-level findings and limits: VDJdb matches were skewed toward anti-spike CD8 T cell responses.

This clonotype appeared many times. No antigen is known for it. TCRdb fed the 5' RACE reads into MiXCR, producing one record per CDR3 protein. Of under 30,000 distinct CDR3 sequences in the sample, roughly 5% were seen once. Germline CDR1 and CDR2: SGHDT and YYEEEE. CDR3 length: 17 residues. V lost 4 bases to trimming and J lost 2 bases; unmatched junction nucleotides: 6. Sequencing used whole blood. This receptor was obtained from an adult who was a healthcare worker with PCR-confirmed SARS-CoV-2 infection or an uninfected control (not recorded which). The V call is TRBV5-6, the J call TRBJ2-3; 14 bases are a match to TRBD2. CDR3: CASSETGLAGATDTQYF. The CDR3 bases are TGTGCCAGCAGCGAGACGGGACTAGCGGGGGCCACAGATACGCAGTATTTT.